The source of this T cell receptor beta chain is a study of T cell responses to AZD1222 COVID-19 vaccine. Study context: Second-dose recipients at about 4 or about 12 weeks were treated as one pooled group. Study-wide results and caveats: Donors, mostly white British, included more females; clonal diversity was possibly underestimated. At 160-218 and 743-854, vaccine-associated CD4 TCRs were dominant, and they spanned spike. Nearly half of the spike-specific TCRs reportedly recognize variant regions that carry no mutations.

Clones were sequenced by immunoSEQ multiplex PCR, and TCRdb holds only the in-frame ones, with some missing. This sample yields about 110,000 clones, of which roughly 90% are seen a single time; approximately 19% belongs to the top ten. In regard to this clone: Its specificity is unknown.

This CDR3 is built from 15 residues. The germline gives CDR1 SEHNR, CDR2 FQNEAQ (reference sequence). Trimming left V 4 bases short and J 4 bases short, with 16 bases between. The chain is built from TRBV7-9 and TRBJ1-2; D perhaps matches TRBD1 (5 bases). The source was peripheral blood, collected on day 0 of AZD1222 vaccination. The sequence was collected from an adult in good health. CDR3 DNA sequence: TGTGCCAGCAGCTACTCTAGCGGGACCGGCTATGGCTACACCTTC. Its protein is CASSYSSGTGYGYTF.